This record concerns one T cell receptor beta chain sequence. Its antigen is currently unknown. After isolation, RNA underwent reverse transcription to generate cDNA as the sequencing template. Data came from immunoSEQ multiplex PCR; TCRdb stores just in-frame clones and leaves some out. The sample carries under 20,000 clones, more than 50% recorded once. These data are taken from a study of CD8+ T cells in alopecia areata. Regarding the study as a whole: Compared with mice, patients displayed less clear TCR sharing, possibly for HLA-related reasons. Lesional scalp, especially alopecia totalis/universalis, showed higher clonality than normal scalp.

Trimming took 4 bases from V and 1 from J, leaving 8 bases between them. CDR3 size: 13 residues. Germline CDR1 is SGHNT and CDR2 is YYREEE (reference sequence). Punch biopsies of lesional scalp, plus peripheral blood, were taken from alopecia areata patients. This TCR was sampled from a human donor with alopecia areata. The source was skin, collected at week 0. The chain carries TRBV5-4 and TRBJ1-1; D not certain. The CDR3 spells CASSDTRNTEAFF. CDR3 coding DNA: TGTGCCAGCAGCGACACCCGGAACACTGAAGCTTTCTTT.